The 30 T cell receptor beta chains in this list originate from one sample, sequenced in a study of Graves' ophthalmopathy and Graves' hyperthyroidism. The authors amplified TCR beta CDR3 regions from RNA transcripts. The first-round RT-PCR employed HTBI primers together with the Qiagen OneStep RT-PCR kit. A multiplex PCR was then performed as the second round. MiXCR, run by TCRdb on the multiplex PCR reads, gives a single entry per CDR3 protein. The sample lists over a million distinct CDR3 sequences, less than 45% occurring once. Material: peripheral blood or thyroid tissue (not recorded which). The receptors come from an adult man with Graves' hyperthyroidism.

In its sample, this clonotype was seen once. The V gene is TRBV9, the J gene TRBJ1-1; TRBD1 aligns across 7 bases. V dropped 5 bases and J dropped 3; count of bases not matched to a gene: 13. The CDR3 contains 16 residues. From germline, CDR1 is SGDLS and CDR2 YYNGEE. CDR3 nucleotides: TGTGCCAGCAGTCGCGGGGGGACAGTAACTTACACTGAAGCTTTCTTT. It encodes CASSRGGTVTYTEAFF.

The V and J genes are TRBV2 and TRBJ2-2; D is unresolved. Per the germline V gene, CDR1 is SNHLY and CDR2 is FYNNEI. V lost 5 bases and J 2 bases, leaving 15 bases between the germline ends. The CDR3 covers 16 residues. CDR3 in amino acids: CASSMTDPSNTGELFF. DNA for the CDR3: TGTGCCAGCAGTATGACTGATCCGTCTAACACCGGGGAGCTGTTTTTT.

The J gene is TRBJ2-7, the V gene TRBV7-6; 9 bases agree with TRBD1. The germline V gene encodes CDR1 SGHVS and CDR2 FNYEAQ. This CDR3 has 14 residues. The ends lost 5 bases at V and 3 bases at J; junction bases unmatched: 5. CDR3 sequence reads: CASSVRQGGYEQYF. DNA of the CDR3: TGTGCCAGCAGCGTTAGACAGGGGGGCTACGAGCAGTACTTC.

This clonotype was observed a handful of times. The chain's CDR3 is CASRGPGDTEAFF. CDR3 coding DNA: TGTGCCAGTAGGGGACCTGGGGACACTGAAGCTTTCTTT. The rearrangement joins TRBV12-3 or TRBV12-4 to TRBJ1-1, with D possibly matching TRBD1 (5 bases). V lost 9 bases and J 3 bases, leaving 14 bases between the germline ends. The CDR3 is made up of 13 amino acids.

The chain uses TRBV28 and TRBJ2-2; 12 bases match TRBD2. V was pared by 4 bases and J by 4 bases, with 7 bases of the junction left unmatched. CDR1 is MDHEN, CDR2 SYDVKM, per germline. The CDR3 loop spans 17 amino acids. The CDR3 sequence: CASSSYLAGGGTGELFF. CDR3 DNA: TGTGCCAGCAGTTCGTATCTAGCGGGAGGGGGCACCGGGGAGCTGTTTTTT.

This clonotype occurred many times. The chain employs TRBV29-1 and TRBJ1-1, with D uncertain. Germline V lookup: CDR1 SQVTM, CDR2 ANQGSEA. The CDR3 contains 10 residues. Trimming pared 7 bases from V and 8 bases from J, leaving 11 bases between. The CDR3: CSGRGAEAFF. The DNA of the CDR3 is TGCAGCGGGAGAGGAGCCGAAGCTTTCTTT. The complete variable domain, with remaining parts taken from reference TRBV29-1 and TRBJ1-1, reads SAVISQKPSRDICQRGTSLTIQCQVDSQVTMMFWYRQQPGQSLTLIATANQGSEATYESGFVIDKFPISRPNLTFSTLTVSNMSPEDSSIYLCSGRGAEAFFGQGTRLTVV.

The sample holds one count of this clonotype. The chain has TRBV29-1 and TRBJ2-7; 8 bases line up with TRBD1. Per the germline V gene, CDR1 is SQVTM and CDR2 is ANQGSEA. J lost 3 bases, V lost 7 bases, and 5 bases had no gene match. The CDR3 sequence is 12 residues long. CDR3 sequence: CSARTGHYEQYF. In DNA form, the CDR3 reads TGCAGCGCAAGGACAGGGCACTACGAGCAGTACTTC.

V and J are TRBV6-5 and TRBJ2-7, with TRBD2 matching over 9 bases. CDR1 is MNHEY, CDR2 SVGAGI, per germline. Trimming removed 5 bases from V and 2 bases from J; junction bases left unmatched: 4. The CDR3 loop spans 14 amino acids. CDR3 residues: CASSETSGPYEQYF. CDR3 nucleotides: TGTGCCAGCAGTGAGACTAGCGGCCCCTACGAGCAGTACTTC.

The sample holds a few counts of this clonotype. The chain couples TRBV28 to TRBJ1-1, with 9 bases fitting TRBD1. From germline, CDR1 is MDHEN and CDR2 SYDVKM. Trimming at V came to 2 bases and at J to 2 bases, leaving 9 bases not matched to a gene. The CDR3 length is 17 residues. The CDR3 sequence is CASSLIRQGVSNTEAFF. The CDR3, as DNA: TGTGCCAGCAGTTTAATTAGACAGGGGGTCTCTAACACTGAAGCTTTCTTT.

Written as DNA, the CDR3 is TGTGCCAGCAGCCAAGGGTTATTTCGGTCCAGTGATGAAAAACTGTTTTTT. Protein: CASSQGLFRSSDEKLFF. This rearrangement joins TRBV3-1 to TRBJ1-4, with D unresolved. Germline V gene sequence: CDR1 LGHDT, CDR2 YNNKEL (reference sequence). This CDR3 contains 17 residues. The V and J ends lost 1 base and 6 bases respectively, with 18 bases between them. The whole variable domain, filled in from reference TRBV3-1 and TRBJ1-4, reads DTAVSQTPKYLVTQMGNDKSIKCEQNLGHDTMYWYKQDSKKFLKIMFSYNNKELIINETVPNRFSPKSPDKAHLNLHINSLELGDSAVYFCASSQGLFRSSDEKLFFGSGTQLSVL.

The chain is built from TRBV6-2 or TRBV6-3 and TRBJ1-1; a weak D match, TRBD1 (6 bases). V was pared by 8 bases and J by 4 bases, with 11 bases between. This CDR3 spans 12 amino acids. Germline V gene sequence: CDR1 MNHEY, CDR2 SVGEGT. DNA of the CDR3: TGTGCCAGCGGCCAGGGGCGCACTGAAGCTTTCTTT. Encoded protein: CASGQGRTEAFF.

To note about this clonotype: One end of the junction varies from germline; a read error may be responsible. V is TRBV7-9 and J is TRBJ2-5, with D perhaps TRBD1 (7 bases). CDR3 length: 16 residues. From germline, CDR1 is SEHNR and CDR2 FQNEAQ (reference sequence). The CDR3 DNA is TGTGCCAGCGGCTTAGGGGGGACAGCAACTCAACAGACCCAGTACTTC. This translates into CASGLGGTATQQTQYF.

This clonotype was observed at least ten times. The chain employs TRBV10-3 and TRBJ2-2; the D gene is possibly TRBD2 (5 bases). The germline V gene encodes CDR1 ENHRY and CDR2 SYGVKD. The V gene lost 8 bases and the J gene lost 6 bases, with 7 bases spanning the gap. The CDR3 totals 11 residues. Here the CDR3 reads CAIGGSGELFF. CDR3 coding DNA: TGTGCCATCGGAGGATCCGGGGAGCTGTTTTTT.

The DNA of the CDR3 is TGCAGTTTGGCAGATAGAAACACCATATATTTT. Protein product: CSLADRNTIYF. This rearrangement joins TRBV29-1 to TRBJ1-3, with unresolved D. The CDR3 totals 11 residues. Germline V gene sequence: CDR1 SQVTM, CDR2 ANQGSEA.

This clonotype was recorded at least ten times. The J gene is TRBJ1-2, the V gene TRBV9; TRBD1 might be the D (5 bases). V shed 0 bases and J shed 0 bases, with 9 bases lying between them. Per the germline V gene, CDR1 is SGDLS and CDR2 is YYNGEE. The CDR3 is 15 residues long. The CDR3 region has the DNA TGTGCCAGCAGCGTAGGGGGGAGCACTAACTATGGCTACACCTTC. Residues: CASSVGGSTNYGYTF.

The genes are TRBV4-3 and TRBJ2-7; D ambiguous. With 1 base removed from V and 4 bases from J, the gap between germline ends came to 14 bases. This CDR3 has 15 residues. Germline V gene sequence: CDR1 LGHNA, CDR2 YSLEER. Here the CDR3 reads CASSQAEGPNYEQYF. The CDR3 DNA is TGCGCCAGCAGCCAAGCGGAAGGGCCAAATTACGAGCAGTACTTC.

This clonotype was counted at least ten times. The rearrangement links TRBV12-3 or TRBV12-4 to TRBJ1-1; D is undetermined. This CDR3 has 12 residues. Trimming shortened V by 2 bases and J by 10 bases, and 11 bases separated the two germline ends. CDR3: CASSLRVRGAFF. DNA of the CDR3: TGTGCCAGCAGTTTAAGGGTAAGAGGAGCTTTCTTT.

This chain joins TRBV4-3 and TRBJ2-2, with D unclear. The CDR3 loop spans 16 amino acids. V lost 0 bases, J lost 0 bases, and 8 bases lay in between. CDR1 is LGHNA and CDR2 is YSLEER in the germline V gene. CDR3 DNA: TGCGCCAGCAGCCAAGACGACATCCCGAACACCGGGGAGCTGTTTTTT. Amino acids: CASSQDDIPNTGELFF.

DNA for the CDR3: TGCAGTGCTAGAGATCGATCTTCTAACTATGGCTACACCTACGAGCAGTACTTC. Translation: CSARDRSSNYGYTYEQYF. The chain combines TRBV20-1 with TRBJ2-7; D uncertain. Germline V lookup: CDR1 DFQATT, CDR2 SNEGSKA (reference sequence). V was pared by 0 bases and J by 2 bases, with 23 bases between. The CDR3 extends over 18 amino acids.

A few counts support this clonotype. The rearrangement joins TRBV4-1 to TRBJ1-3; tentative D call: TRBD1 (5 bases). CDR3 length: 17 residues. Deletions cut 1 base from V and 0 bases from J, with 13 bases between. The V gene's germline CDR1 is MGHRA and CDR2 YSYEKL. The DNA for the CDR3 is TGCGCCAGCAGCCAAGGGCTGCGACAGATCTCTGGAAACACCATATATTTT. As protein: CASSQGLRQISGNTIYF.

This clonotype was counted between two and nine times. The J gene is TRBJ1-5, the V gene TRBV25-1; 7 positions match TRBD1. After removal of 6 bases from V and 4 bases from J, the junction contained 9 bases not matched to a gene. Germline-derived CDR1 and CDR2 are MGHDK and SYGVNS. The CDR3 has 15 amino acids. CDR3 in amino acids: CASRITGVGNQPQHF. CDR3 nucleotide sequence: TGTGCCAGCAGAATTACAGGGGTCGGGAATCAGCCCCAGCATTTT.

This clonotype was counted at least ten times. The V gene is TRBV15, the J gene TRBJ1-2; unclear D gene. Germline-derived CDR1 and CDR2 are LNHNV and YYDKDF (reference sequence). The CDR3 is 15 amino acids. V dropped 3 bases and J dropped 2 bases, with 13 bases sitting between them. The DNA of the CDR3 is TGTGCCACCAGCAGTCTGAGAGTGGCCAACTATGGCTACACCTTC. It codes for CATSSLRVANYGYTF.

J is TRBJ2-5 and V is TRBV7-2; D gene ambiguous. The CDR3 totals 14 residues. CDR1 is SGHTA, CDR2 FQGNSA, per germline. Trimming took off 5 bases at V and 7 bases at J, with 17 bases between the two ends. CDR3 coding DNA: TGTGCCAGCAGCCTAACCTTAGAGCTTGGGACCCAGTACTTC. This translates into CASSLTLELGTQYF.

V gene TRBV7-2 combines with J gene TRBJ1-2; D gene unclear. V was clipped by 1 base and J by 7 bases, with 13 bases between them. Germline CDR1 SGHTA, CDR2 FQGNSA. This CDR3 comprises 14 residues. This CDR3 is CASSLGPLPSGYTF. The CDR3 nucleotides read TGTGCCAGCAGCTTAGGACCCTTGCCAAGTGGCTACACCTTC.

This chain uses TRBV7-2 with TRBJ2-3; perhaps D is TRBD1 or TRBD2 (5 bases each). V was pared by 6 bases and J by 2 bases, with 12 bases between. The CDR3 extends over 14 amino acids. The germline CDR1 and CDR2 sequences are SGHTA and FQGNSA. The CDR3: CASRLGATTDTQYF. CDR3 bases: TGTGCCAGCAGACTAGGGGCTACCACAGATACGCAGTATTTT.

V and J are TRBV4-3 and TRBJ2-7; 10 positions agree with TRBD2. CDR3 size: 16 residues. Losses at the gene ends were 0 bases for V and 4 bases for J; bases not matched to a gene: 6. The V gene's germline CDR1 is LGHNA and CDR2 YSLEER. The CDR3: CASSQDRAGGLYEQYF. CDR3 sequence (DNA): TGCGCCAGCAGCCAAGATCGAGCGGGAGGGCTATACGAGCAGTACTTC.

V and J are TRBV20-1 and TRBJ2-2; 8 bases agree with TRBD1. This CDR3 is 18 amino acids long. The V gene's germline CDR1 is DFQATT and CDR2 SNEGSKA (reference sequence). CDR3 loop: CSTRDRPGGFANTGELFF. The CDR3 DNA reads TGCAGCACTCGTGATCGTCCAGGGGGCTTCGCGAACACCGGGGAGCTGTTTTTT.

This clonotype was seen repeatedly, ten times or more. The chain links TRBV12-3 or TRBV12-4 to TRBJ1-2, with D possibly TRBD1 on 5 matching bases. V dropped 1 base and J dropped 4 bases, with 10 bases sitting between them. The CDR3 contains 14 residues. In nucleotides, the CDR3 is TGTGCCAGCAGTTTAGAGCTGAGGGGCTATGGCTACACCTTC. Protein: CASSLELRGYGYTF.

The J gene is TRBJ2-7, the V gene TRBV11-2; TRBD2 is a possible D gene (5 bases). This CDR3 region has 15 residues. The V gene lost 8 bases and the J gene lost 4 bases, with 21 bases spanning the gap. CDR1 SGHAT and CDR2 FQNNGV come from the germline V gene. CDR3 bases: TGTGCCAGCGCCACGCGGGCGAAGTGGGGTTACGAGCAGTACTTC. Amino acid sequence: CASATRAKWGYEQYF.

The chain combines TRBV20-1 with TRBJ2-2; 7 nucleotides match TRBD1. Trimming cost V 0 bases and J 8 bases; bases outside gene matches: 3. The CDR3 is made up of 13 amino acids. The germline CDR1 and CDR2 sequences are DFQATT and SNEGSKA (reference sequence). This chain's CDR3 is CSARDWGQGELFF. Here the CDR3 DNA reads TGCAGTGCTAGAGATTGGGGACAGGGGGAGCTGTTTTTT.